The 30 T cell receptor beta chains given below trace back to one sample, sequenced in a study of T cells in Graves' hyperthyroidism and ophthalmopathy. Regions amplified from RNA transcripts were the TCR beta CDR3 regions. Primed by the HTBI set, a first-round RT-PCR was run on the TCR CDR3. TCRdb independently ran MiXCR on the multiplex PCR reads; one entry per CDR3 protein. Of 95,000 to 110,000 distinct CDR3 sequences listed, approximately 16% are singletons. The specimen was blood. These receptors were obtained from a woman in her forties or fifties with Graves' hyperthyroidism.

This clonotype was detected many times. The chain employs TRBV19 and TRBJ1-2; no clear D. Germline CDR1 and CDR2: LNHDA and SQIVND (reference sequence). V was shortened by 5 bases and J by 4 bases, with 8 bases between the two germline ends. The CDR3 covers 12 residues. The CDR3 sequence is CASSLMGYGYTF. The CDR3 DNA reads TGTGCCAGTAGTCTAATGGGCTATGGCTACACCTTC.

This clonotype was recorded at least ten times. The chain links TRBV11-3 to TRBJ2-3; 10 positions agree with TRBD2. Trimming cost V 3 bases and J 3 bases; bases outside gene matches: 6. This CDR3 comprises 16 residues. Germline V CDR1 and CDR2: SGHNT, YENEEA. The CDR3 region is CASSFRTSGSTDTQYF. For the CDR3, the DNA is TGTGCCAGCAGCTTTCGGACTAGCGGATCTACAGATACGCAGTATTTT.

This clonotype was found many times. The chain's CDR3 is CASKVGQGTYEQYF. The CDR3 DNA reads TGCGCCAGCAAGGTAGGGCAGGGGACCTACGAGCAGTACTTC. The chain joins TRBV10-2 to TRBJ2-7; a possible D gene is TRBD1 (6 bases). This CDR3 contains 14 residues. With 7 bases removed from V and 2 bases from J, the gap between germline ends came to 15 bases. The germline gives CDR1 WSHSY, CDR2 SAAADI.

The chain has TRBV28 and TRBJ2-1, with 9 bases lining up with TRBD2. Per germline, CDR1 MDHEN and CDR2 SYDVKM. Trimming at V came to 5 bases and at J to 6 bases, leaving 14 bases not matched to a gene. This CDR3 is built from 17 residues. CDR3 amino acids: CASSPRFRRLAVNEQFF. The CDR3 DNA sequence: TGTGCCAGCAGTCCGCGGTTCCGGAGACTAGCGGTCAATGAGCAGTTCTTC.

This clonotype turned up a few times. The genes are TRBV6-1 and TRBJ1-1; a possible D gene is TRBD1 (5 bases). This CDR3 has 11 residues. With 5 bases removed from V and 11 bases from J, the gap between germline ends came to 12 bases. Germline V gene lookup returns CDR1 MNHNS and CDR2 SASEGT. The CDR3 DNA is TGTGCCAGCAGTTCCCGGACACGGGCTTTCTTT. This codes for CASSSRTRAFF.

At least ten counts were recorded for this clonotype. The rearrangement joins TRBV3-1 to TRBJ2-2; 7 bases align to TRBD1. The CDR3 totals 16 residues. The V gene's germline CDR1 is LGHDT and CDR2 YNNKEL (reference sequence). V shed 5 bases, J shed 3 bases, and the junction held 9 bases outside the gene matches. CDR3 loop: CASSLRTGLDTGELFF. CDR3 DNA: TGTGCCAGCAGCTTGCGGACAGGTTTGGACACCGGGGAGCTGTTTTTT.

Turning to this clonotype: Since a much larger clone is just one base distant, this may be a read error. The chain has TRBV28 and TRBJ1-1, with D possibly TRBD1 on 6 matching bases. This CDR3 contains 14 residues. Germline V CDR1 and CDR2: MDHEN, SYDVKM. The V end lost 7 bases, the J end lost 1 base, and 13 bases lay between the germline ends. This chain's CDR3 is CASTRGAPNTEAFF. CDR3 DNA sequence: TGTGCCAGCACCCGGGGGGCTCCGAACACTGAAGCTTTCTTT.

Of note for this clonotype: This may be a read error: a much more frequent sequence differs by one nucleotide. The V and J genes are TRBV30 and TRBJ1-5; D gene uncertain. V lost 3 bases and J 2 bases, leaving 17 bases between the germline ends. The CDR3 sequence is 16 residues long. CDR1 is GTSNPN and CDR2 is SVGIG in the germline V gene (reference sequence). The CDR3 DNA follows: TGTGCCTGGAGCGGGGTTTCGGACGGGGGCAATCAGCCCCAGCATTTT. It yields the protein CAWSGVSDGGNQPQHF.

The V gene is TRBV6-1, the J gene TRBJ1-5, with 8 bases lining up with TRBD1. Germline CDR1 is MNHNS and CDR2 is SASEGT. V dropped 5 bases and J dropped 2; count of bases not matched to a gene: 8. The CDR3 runs to 16 residues. CDR3 nucleotides: TGTGCCAGCAGTCATGGGACAGGCAGGGGCAATCAGCCCCAGCATTTT. Translation gives CASSHGTGRGNQPQHF.

This clonotype was seen ten or more times. V usage is TRBV6-1 and J usage is TRBJ2-5; 10 bases agree with TRBD2. This CDR3 has 14 residues. The germline V gene encodes CDR1 MNHNS and CDR2 SASEGT. The J segment lost 5 bases and the V segment lost 5 bases, leaving 5 bases of the junction unmatched. The DNA for the CDR3 is TGTGCCAGCAGTTATGCTAGCGGGAGCGAGACCCAGTACTTC. It codes for CASSYASGSETQYF.

This clonotype was seen repeatedly, ten times or more. V gene TRBV2 combines with J gene TRBJ2-3, with TRBD2 matching 13 bases. V lost 6 bases and J lost 1; bases outside the gene matches: 10. This CDR3 contains 18 residues. Germline CDR1 and CDR2: SNHLY and FYNNEI. The CDR3 loop reads CASRPGLAGEGGTDTQYF. The CDR3, as DNA: TGTGCCAGCAGGCCCGGACTAGCGGGAGAAGGGGGCACAGATACGCAGTATTTT.

This rearrangement joins TRBV19 to TRBJ1-1; no clear D. CDR3 length: 13 residues. CDR1 is LNHDA and CDR2 is SQIVND in the germline V gene (reference sequence). Trimming shortened V by 6 bases and J by 2 bases, and 10 bases separated the two germline ends. In DNA, the CDR3 is TGTGCCAGTAGCGAGACTGTCAACACTGAAGCTTTCTTT. Its protein is CASSETVNTEAFF.

This clonotype was detected ten times or more. V is TRBV30 and J is TRBJ2-3; 7 nucleotides align to TRBD2. V lost 5 bases to trimming and J lost 3 bases; unmatched junction nucleotides: 5. CDR1 and CDR2 (germline): GTSNPN, SVGIG (reference sequence). This CDR3 comprises 13 residues. The CDR3 loop reads CAWFHSGTDTQYF. The CDR3, as DNA: TGTGCCTGGTTCCATAGCGGGACAGATACGCAGTATTTT.

This clonotype has a count of ten or more. V usage is TRBV10-3 and J usage is TRBJ2-1, with a weak D call TRBD1 (6 bases). Germline CDR1 ENHRY, CDR2 SYGVKD. Trimming removed 3 bases from V and 8 bases from J, with 23 bases in between. This CDR3 has 17 amino acids. The CDR3 nucleotides read TGTGCCATCAGTGATACATCCGACAGGATATTATCTGATGAGCAGTTCTTC. It translates to CAISDTSDRILSDEQFF.

The genes are TRBV3-1 and TRBJ1-4, with TRBD1 matching 7 bases. CDR3 length: 15 amino acids. The junction had 11 bases not matched to a gene; V was cut back by 8 bases and J by 5 bases. Germline V lookup: CDR1 LGHDT, CDR2 YNNKEL (reference sequence). CDR3 DNA: TGTGCCAGCTCACCATCCGGGACAGCGAATGAAAAACTGTTTTTT. Protein sequence: CASSPSGTANEKLFF.

The V gene is TRBV20-1, the J gene TRBJ1-4, with D hard to call. The germline CDR1 and CDR2 sequences are DFQATT and SNEGSKA (reference sequence). This CDR3 region has 13 residues. The V end lost 3 bases, the J end lost 8 bases, and 13 bases lay between the germline ends. In DNA, the CDR3 is TGCAGTGCTAGGGAGCCCGGAGAAGAAAAACTGTTTTTT. Translating it yields CSAREPGEEKLFF.

In this sample, this clonotype turned up a few times. A read error is possible here, since a much larger clone lies one base away. This chain connects TRBV29-1 to TRBJ2-1, with 8 bases lining up with TRBD2. The CDR3 runs to 14 residues. Germline V lookup: CDR1 SQVTM, CDR2 ANQGSEA. CDR3 nucleotide sequence: TGCAGCGTTGAGGTGGCGGGAGGCTACAATGAGCAGTCCTTC. Translated, it gives CSVEVAGGYNEQSF.

This clonotype was detected many times. The J gene is TRBJ2-7, the V gene TRBV7-6; D call uncertain. Germline V gene sequence: CDR1 SGHVS, CDR2 FNYEAQ. The V end lost 5 bases, the J end lost 2 bases, and 13 bases lay between the germline ends. The CDR3 runs to 14 residues. The CDR3 loop reads CASSASGLAYEQYF. CDR3 coding DNA: TGTGCCAGCAGCGCCTCCGGGCTGGCCTACGAGCAGTACTTC.

The chain links TRBV13 to TRBJ1-2, with 7 bases aligning to TRBD1. Germline V gene sequence: CDR1 PRHDT, CDR2 FYEKMQ (reference sequence). With V trimmed by 7 bases and J by 4 bases, 6 bases remained unmatched. The CDR3 covers 13 residues. The CDR3 DNA sequence: TGTGCCAGCACCCTCCGACAGGGCTATGGCTACACCTTC. Translating gives CASTLRQGYGYTF.

Ten or more counts support this clonotype. The chain has TRBV6-1 and TRBJ2-7; 8 nucleotides line up with TRBD1. This CDR3 contains 17 residues. Germline V gene sequence: CDR1 MNHNS, CDR2 SASEGT. J gave up 5 bases and V 5 bases, and 17 bases lay outside the gene matches. The CDR3 sequence: CASSHTYRTGIDDEQYF. Here the CDR3 DNA reads TGTGCCAGCAGTCATACCTACAGGACAGGGATAGACGACGAGCAGTACTTC.

The table lists this clonotype with many counts. The DNA is omitted, as the CDR3 cannot be located on it reliably, and the CDR3 follows TCRdb's listing. This chain links TRBV20-1 with TRBJ2-1. The CDR3 is 21 amino acids long, termini counted. Per germline, CDR1 DFQATT and CDR2 SNEGSKA (reference sequence). CDR3 in amino acids: CSARGRSSYNEQFFGHNEQFF.

This clonotype appeared many times. The chain carries TRBV6-2 or TRBV6-3 and TRBJ2-7; D uncertain. Trimming removed 5 bases from V and 11 bases from J, with 16 bases in between. This CDR3 region has 12 residues. Germline V gene sequence: CDR1 MNHEY, CDR2 SVGEGT. The CDR3 nucleotides are TGTGCCAGCAGTGACCCCAGCCAAGGAGAGTACGTC. Amino acids: CASSDPSQGEYV.

This clonotype was seen at least ten times. The chain joins TRBV6-1 to TRBJ1-5; D perhaps matches TRBD1 (5 bases). The CDR3 is made up of 18 amino acids. Trimming took 3 bases from V and 4 from J, leaving 22 bases between them. Germline CDR1 and CDR2: MNHNS and SASEGT. CDR3 in amino acids: CASSDPRSSGTTNQPQHF. The CDR3 DNA follows: TGTGCCAGCAGTGACCCACGAAGTTCCGGGACGACAAATCAGCCCCAGCATTTT.

This clonotype has ten or more counts. CDR3: CASSPTPTYGYTF. The DNA of the CDR3 is TGTGCCAGCAGTCCCACACCTACGTATGGCTACACCTTC. V is TRBV28 and J is TRBJ1-2; D remains ambiguous. CDR1 is MDHEN and CDR2 is SYDVKM in the germline V gene. The V gene lost 5 bases and the J gene lost 5 bases, with 12 bases spanning the gap. The CDR3 runs 13 residues.

This clonotype came up many times. V usage is TRBV7-2 and J usage is TRBJ2-1; D call uncertain. The V gene's germline CDR1 is SGHTA and CDR2 FQGNSA. There are 13 residues in the CDR3. V was cut by 6 bases and J by 4 bases, with 10 bases left in between. CDR3 loop: CASRPLDYNEQFF. CDR3 bases: TGTGCCAGCAGACCCCTAGATTACAATGAGCAGTTCTTC.

This clonotype was counted many times. CDR3 nucleotide sequence: TGTGCCAGCAGTTTAGGGCTTGCGAGAGATACGCAGTATTTT. It translates to CASSLGLARDTQYF. This chain uses TRBV12-3 or TRBV12-4 with TRBJ2-3; D remains unclear. This CDR3 is built from 14 residues. The V end was cut by 1 base, the J end by 5 bases, with 10 bases between.

In this sample, this clonotype turned up a few times. The V gene is TRBV5-1, the J gene TRBJ2-7; weak D call: TRBD1 (5 bases). The CDR3 length is 14 residues. Germline V gene data show CDR1 as SGHRS and CDR2 as YFSETQ. Trimming took off 4 bases at V and 3 bases at J, with 14 bases between the two ends. The chain's CDR3 is CASSINSGNYEQYF. The CDR3 region has the DNA TGCGCCAGCAGCATCAATTCAGGGAACTACGAGCAGTACTTC.

Comment on this clonotype: A much more abundant neighbour one base away suggests this may be a read error. The missing conserved phenylalanine or tryptophan at the end of this CDR3 makes a read error likely. The chain has TRBV6-2 or TRBV6-3 and TRBJ2-5; a weak D match, TRBD2 (6 bases). The germline CDR1 and CDR2 sequences are MNHEY and SVGEGT. CDR3 length: 14 amino acids. Trimming stripped 6 bases from V and 2 bases from J, with 13 bases between. The CDR3 sequence: CASSQTGLQETQYL. DNA for the CDR3: TGTGCCAGCAGCCAAACGGGACTGCAAGAGACCCAGTACCTC.

Note on this clonotype: A much larger clone lies a single base off, so this may be a read error. V is TRBV3-1 and J is TRBJ2-4, with TRBD2 matching 7 bases. Germline CDR1 LGHDT, CDR2 YNNKEL (reference sequence). The CDR3 has 16 amino acids. The J segment lost 5 bases and the V segment lost 5 bases, leaving 12 bases of the junction unmatched. CDR3 in amino acids: CASSWAGAVPENIQYF. The CDR3 DNA reads TGTGCCAGCAGCTGGGCGGGAGCCGTACCCGAAAACATTCAGTACTTC.

This clonotype has at least ten counts. The V and J genes are TRBV5-1 and TRBJ1-3; possible D gene TRBD1, 6 bases. The germline CDR1 and CDR2 sequences are SGHRS and YFSETQ. The CDR3 has 17 residues. Trimming stripped 0 bases from V and 0 bases from J, with 13 bases between. CDR3 nucleotide sequence: TGCGCCAGCAGCTTGGATGGAACAGGGAGCTCTGGAAACACCATATATTTT. This encodes CASSLDGTGSSGNTIYF.